A selection of T cell receptor beta chains follows, all from one sample in a study of regulatory T cells in long-lasting Graves disease. MiXCR, applied by TCRdb to the multiplex PCR reads, yields one record per CDR3 protein. This sample yields around 480,000 distinct CDR3 sequences, of which 15% to 20% are seen a single time; 9% to 15% belongs to the top ten. The data were also submitted as part of a second study, on T cells in Graves' hyperthyroidism and ophthalmopathy.

Sequencing used peripheral blood mononuclear cells (PBMCs), obtained at new diagnosis, from a patient treated with antithyroid drugs. The source is a man aged 35 to 55 with Graves disease. The CDR3 runs from the conserved cysteine through the conserved F or W. Fields, in order: CDR3 length, V gene, D gene, clone size, J gene, CDR3 protein, CDR3 DNA. A D gene is named only where the DNA matches it firmly. Clone size is given for some rows only: seen once, a few or many times, or a class if the clone is expanded.

>16|TRBV24-1|NA|few|TRBJ1-5
CATSDRGGGSNQPQHF
TGTGCCACCAGTGACCGGGGAGGGGGTAGCAATCAGCCCCAGCATTTT
>15|TRBV20-1|TRBD2|many|TRBJ2-5
CSALPSGALQETQYF
TGCAGTGCCCTCCCTAGCGGGGCCCTCCAAGAGACCCAGTACTTC
>12|TRBV3-1|NA|NA|TRBJ2-3
CASSQYGKAQYF
TGTGCCAGCAGCCAATACGGGAAGGCGCAGTATTTT
>12|TRBV28|TRBD1|many|TRBJ1-1
CASRQGAGGAFF
TGTGCCAGCAGACAGGGGGCAGGGGGAGCTTTCTTT
>15|TRBV2|NA|many|TRBJ2-3
CASSLIEGGPDTQYF
TGTGCCAGCAGCTTAATCGAGGGTGGCCCGGATACGCAGTATTTT
>12|TRBV12-3/TRBV12-4|NA|many|TRBJ1-4
CASSSLGEKLFF
TGTGCCAGCAGTTCGTTGGGGGAAAAACTGTTTTTT
>16|TRBV6-5|NA|few|TRBJ1-3
CASSYSATELLGTIYF
TGTGCCAGCAGTTACTCGGCGACAGAACTTTTGGGCACCATATATTTT
>15|TRBV6-2/TRBV6-3|TRBD1|NA|TRBJ1-4
CASSLSGTGGEKLFF
TGTGCCAGCAGTTTATCCGGGACAGGGGGCGAAAAACTGTTTTTT
>13|TRBV20-1|NA|NA|TRBJ2-7
CSAFSSPSYEQYF
TGCAGTGCTTTCTCTTCTCCCTCCTACGAGCAGTACTTC
>15|TRBV12-3/TRBV12-4|NA|many|TRBJ2-7
CASRVYREGSYEQYF
TGTGCCAGCAGAGTTTACAGGGAGGGATCCTACGAGCAGTACTTC
>15|TRBV12-5|NA|many|TRBJ1-5
CASGVQGVSNQPQHF
TGTGCTAGTGGTGTCCAGGGCGTCAGCAATCAGCCCCAGCATTTT
>15|TRBV7-9|TRBD1|many|TRBJ2-5
CASSFSTGGAETQYF
TGTGCCAGCAGCTTTTCGACAGGGGGCGCGGAGACCCAGTACTTC
>13|TRBV7-9|NA|NA|TRBJ1-1
CATTLTGNTEAFF
TGTGCCACCACCCTGACAGGGAACACTGAAGCTTTCTTT
>13|TRBV24-1|NA|NA|TRBJ2-3
CVTSLRGPDTQYF
TGTGTCACCAGTTTGCGGGGACCAGATACGCAGTATTTT
>12|TRBV24-1|TRBD1|many|TRBJ2-1
CATGTGGSEQFF
TGTGCCACCGGGACAGGGGGCAGTGAGCAGTTCTTC
>12|TRBV7-9|NA|many|TRBJ2-7
CASSPDTYEQYF
TGTGCCAGCAGCCCCGACACCTACGAGCAGTACTTC
>14|TRBV28|NA|many|TRBJ2-4
CASRHRLAKNIQYF
TGTGCCAGCAGGCACAGGTTAGCCAAAAACATTCAGTACTTC
>13|TRBV9|NA|NA|TRBJ2-1
CASSVDQVNEQFF
TGTGCCAGCAGCGTAGATCAGGTCAATGAGCAGTTCTTC
>15|TRBV10-1|TRBD2|NA|TRBJ2-2
CASGTSGLNTGELFF
TGCGCCAGCGGGACTAGCGGGCTGAACACCGGGGAGCTGTTTTTT
>16|TRBV5-1|NA|few|TRBJ1-1
CASSRGGHSLNTEAFF
TGTGCCAGCAGCAGAGGGGGACACTCCTTGAACACTGAAGCTTTCTTT
>19|TRBV10-2|TRBD2|NA|TRBJ2-2
CASSLLAGGPMGLTGELFF
TGCGCCAGCAGTTTACTAGCGGGAGGGCCAATGGGTCTCACCGGGGAGCTGTTTTTT
>14|TRBV28|NA|many|TRBJ1-4
CASSSGVGNEKLFF
TGTGCCAGCAGTTCGGGCGTAGGAAATGAAAAACTGTTTTTT
>16|TRBV4-2|TRBD2|few|TRBJ2-5
CASSQDVAGGGETQYF
TGTGCCAGCAGCCAAGATGTAGCGGGAGGGGGGGAGACCCAGTACTTC
>12|TRBV5-6|NA|NA|TRBJ1-2
CASSKEGYGYTF
TGTGCCAGCAGCAAAGAGGGCTATGGCTACACCTTC
>16|TRBV6-1|NA|NA|TRBJ1-5
CASRALKRGSRQPQHF
TGTGCCAGCAGGGCCCTCAAGAGGGGAAGTAGACAGCCCCAGCATTTT
>16|TRBV20-1|TRBD2|many|TRBJ2-2
CSASFSGRANTGELFF
TGCAGTGCTAGTTTTAGCGGGAGGGCCAACACCGGGGAGCTGTTTTTT
>15|TRBV18|TRBD1|many|TRBJ2-7
CASSPRDRSSYEQYF
TGTGCCAGCAGTCCACGGGACAGGAGCTCCTACGAGCAGTACTTC
>14|TRBV28|NA|many|TRBJ2-7
CASSRPGTEDEQYF
TGTGCCAGCAGTCGGCCGGGGACGGAGGACGAGCAGTACTTC
>13|TRBV28|NA|many|TRBJ2-7
CASTLAGSYEQYF
TGTGCCAGCACCCTTGCCGGGAGCTACGAGCAGTACTTC
>17|TRBV20-1|TRBD2|NA|TRBJ2-2
CSARSLRREGLTGELFF
TGCAGTGCTCGCTCCCTGAGGCGGGAGGGCCTCACCGGGGAGCTGTTTTTT
>13|TRBV28|NA|NA|TRBJ2-7
CASSPGTTSEQYF
TGTGCCAGCAGTCCGGGGACAACTTCCGAGCAGTACTTC